These 2 T cell receptor beta chains share one sample of origin, sequenced in a study of blood T cells in healthy people across ages. Using a J-beta primer mix together with a sample-barcoded 5' primer, a second PCR was run for about 6 to 11 cycles. TCRdb re-called the 5' RACE reads through MiXCR, storing one row per CDR3 protein. The sample has around 620,000 distinct CDR3 sequences, roughly 29% seen once. Specimen: blood. These receptor sequences come from a woman aged 70-85 years in good health.

This clonotype was counted a few times. CDR3 DNA: TGTGCCAGCTCACCCCCGCGGGATGCTGTCGAGCAGTACTTC. As protein: CASSPPRDAVEQYF. The rearrangement joins TRBV18 to TRBJ2-5, with D possibly being TRBD2 (6 bases). The end of the DNA is better explained by TRBJ2-7, so the J call may be wrong. The CDR3 loop spans 14 amino acids. Germline V gene lookup returns CDR1 KGHSH and CDR2 LQKENI.

This clonotype occurred once. The J gene is TRBJ1-1, the V gene TRBV7-8; the D gene is possibly TRBD1 (6 bases). The CDR3 contains 14 residues. The V and J ends lost 5 bases and 8 bases respectively, with 18 bases between them. The germline V gene has CDR1 SGHVS and CDR2 FQNEAQ. The CDR3 loop is CASSAHREGREAFF. CDR3 nucleotides: TGTGCCAGCAGCGCTCACAGGGAGGGTAGGGAAGCTTTCTTT.